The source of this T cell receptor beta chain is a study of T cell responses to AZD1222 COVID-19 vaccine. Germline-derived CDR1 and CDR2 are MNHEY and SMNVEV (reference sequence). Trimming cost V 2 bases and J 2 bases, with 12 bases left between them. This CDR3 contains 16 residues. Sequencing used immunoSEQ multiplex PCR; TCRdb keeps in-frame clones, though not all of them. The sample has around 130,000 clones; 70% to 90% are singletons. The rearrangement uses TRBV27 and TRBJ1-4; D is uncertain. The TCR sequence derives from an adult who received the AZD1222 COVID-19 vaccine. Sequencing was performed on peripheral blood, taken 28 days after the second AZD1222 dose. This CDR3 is CASSLEQRGTNEKLFF. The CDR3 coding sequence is TGTGCCAGCAGTTTAGAACAGCGCGGCACTAATGAAAAACTGTTTTTT. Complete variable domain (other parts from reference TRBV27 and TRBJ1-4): EAQVTQNPRYLITVTGKKLTVTCSQNMNHEYMSWYRQDPGLGLRQIYYSMNVEVTDKGDVPEGYKVSRKEKRNFPLILESPSPNQTSLYFCASSLEQRGTNEKLFFGSGTQLSVL.